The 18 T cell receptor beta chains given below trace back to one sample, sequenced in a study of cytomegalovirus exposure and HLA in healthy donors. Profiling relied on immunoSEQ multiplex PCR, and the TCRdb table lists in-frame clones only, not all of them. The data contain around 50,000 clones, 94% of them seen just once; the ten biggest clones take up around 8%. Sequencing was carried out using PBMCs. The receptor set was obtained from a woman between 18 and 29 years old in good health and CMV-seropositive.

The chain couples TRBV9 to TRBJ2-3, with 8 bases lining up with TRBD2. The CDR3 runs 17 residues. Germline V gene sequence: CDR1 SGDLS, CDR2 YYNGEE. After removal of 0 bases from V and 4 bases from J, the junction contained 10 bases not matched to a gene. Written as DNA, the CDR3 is TGTGCCAGCAGCGTAGACGTTCCGGGAGGGGTCGCAGATACGCAGTATTTT. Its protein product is CASSVDVPGGVADTQYF. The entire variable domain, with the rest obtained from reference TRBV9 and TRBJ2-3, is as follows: DSGVTQTPKHLITATGQRVTLRCSPRSGDLSVYWYQQSLDQGLQFLIQYYNGEERAKGNILERFSAQQFPDLHSELNLSSLELGDSALYFCASSVDVPGGVADTQYFGPGTRLTVL.

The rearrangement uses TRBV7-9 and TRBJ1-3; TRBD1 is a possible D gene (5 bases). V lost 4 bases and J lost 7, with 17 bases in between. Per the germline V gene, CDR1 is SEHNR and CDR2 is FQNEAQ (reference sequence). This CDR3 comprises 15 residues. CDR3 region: CASSSMDGRGNTIYF. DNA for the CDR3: TGTGCCAGCAGCTCAATGGACGGCCGGGGGAACACCATATATTTT.

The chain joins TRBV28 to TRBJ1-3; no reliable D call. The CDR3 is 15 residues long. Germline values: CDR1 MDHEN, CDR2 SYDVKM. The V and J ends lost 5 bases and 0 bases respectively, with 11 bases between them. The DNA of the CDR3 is TGTGCCAGCAGTCCCCTCCTGAGCTCTGGAAACACCATATATTTT. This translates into CASSPLLSSGNTIYF.

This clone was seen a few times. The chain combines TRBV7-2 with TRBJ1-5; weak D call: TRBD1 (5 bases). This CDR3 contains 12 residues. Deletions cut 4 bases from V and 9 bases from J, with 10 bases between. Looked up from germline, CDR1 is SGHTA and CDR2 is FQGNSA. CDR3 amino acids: CASSSGGGPQHF. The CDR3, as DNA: TGTGCCAGCAGCTCCGGGGGAGGGCCCCAGCATTTT.

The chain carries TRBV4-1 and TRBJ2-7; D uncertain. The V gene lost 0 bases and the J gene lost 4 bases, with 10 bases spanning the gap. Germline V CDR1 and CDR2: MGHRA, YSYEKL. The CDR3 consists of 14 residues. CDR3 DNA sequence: TGCGCCAGCAGCCAAGAACCCCTCGGTTACGAGCAGTACTTC. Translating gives CASSQEPLGYEQYF.

This CDR3 is CASSVGQGDLYEQYF. DNA for the CDR3: TGTGCCAGCTCCGTCGGACAGGGGGACCTCTACGAGCAGTACTTC. The chain joins TRBV18 to TRBJ2-7; TRBD1 matches 10 bases. The CDR3 covers 15 residues. The germline V gene has CDR1 KGHSH and CDR2 LQKENI. Losses at the gene ends were 6 bases for V and 3 bases for J; bases not matched to a gene: 8.

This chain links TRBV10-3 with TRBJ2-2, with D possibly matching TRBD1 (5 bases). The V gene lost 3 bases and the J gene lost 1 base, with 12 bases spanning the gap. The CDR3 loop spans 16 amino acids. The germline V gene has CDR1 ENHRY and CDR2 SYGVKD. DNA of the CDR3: TGTGCCATCAGTGACCCGCGGCAGGGGAACACCGGGGAGCTGTTTTTT. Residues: CAISDPRQGNTGELFF.

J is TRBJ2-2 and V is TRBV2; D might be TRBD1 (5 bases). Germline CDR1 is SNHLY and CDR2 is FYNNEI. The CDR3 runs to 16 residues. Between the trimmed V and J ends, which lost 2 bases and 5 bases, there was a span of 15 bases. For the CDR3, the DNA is TGTGCCAGCAGTGAAATTGAAGGGGTGTGGACCGGGGAGCTGTTTTTT. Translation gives CASSEIEGVWTGELFF.

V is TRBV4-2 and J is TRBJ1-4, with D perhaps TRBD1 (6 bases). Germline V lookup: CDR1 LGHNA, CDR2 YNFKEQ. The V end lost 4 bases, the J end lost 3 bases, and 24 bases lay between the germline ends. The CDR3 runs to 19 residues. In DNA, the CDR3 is TGTGCCAGCAGCCCTAGGGCTCAGGGGTCACTGCTTCCTAATGAAAAACTGTTTTTT. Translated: CASSPRAQGSLLPNEKLFF.

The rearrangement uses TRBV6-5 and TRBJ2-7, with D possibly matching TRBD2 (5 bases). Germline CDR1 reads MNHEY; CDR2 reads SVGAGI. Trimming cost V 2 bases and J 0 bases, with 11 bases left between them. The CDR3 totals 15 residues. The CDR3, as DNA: TGTGCCAGCAGTTACACCCGGGGAAACTCCTACGAGCAGTACTTC. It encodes CASSYTRGNSYEQYF.

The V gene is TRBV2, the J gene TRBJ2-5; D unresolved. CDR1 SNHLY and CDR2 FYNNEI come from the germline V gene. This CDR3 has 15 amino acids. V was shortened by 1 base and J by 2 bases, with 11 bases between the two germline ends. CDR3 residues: CASSEETTPQETQYF. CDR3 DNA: TGTGCCAGCAGTGAAGAGACGACACCTCAAGAGACCCAGTACTTC.

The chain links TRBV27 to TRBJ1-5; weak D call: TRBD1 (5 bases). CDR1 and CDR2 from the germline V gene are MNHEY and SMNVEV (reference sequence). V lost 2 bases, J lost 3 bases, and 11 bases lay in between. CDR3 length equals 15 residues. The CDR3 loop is CASSLRQGVNQPQHF. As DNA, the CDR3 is TGTGCCAGCAGTTTACGGCAGGGCGTCAATCAGCCCCAGCATTTT.

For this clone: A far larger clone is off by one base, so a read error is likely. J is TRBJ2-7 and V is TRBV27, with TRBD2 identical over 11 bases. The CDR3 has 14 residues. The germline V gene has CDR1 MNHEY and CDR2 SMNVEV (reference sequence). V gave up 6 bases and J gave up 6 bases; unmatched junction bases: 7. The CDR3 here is CASRLTSGSSEQYF. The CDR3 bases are TGTGCCAGCAGGCTAACTAGCGGGAGTAGCGAGCAGTACTTC.

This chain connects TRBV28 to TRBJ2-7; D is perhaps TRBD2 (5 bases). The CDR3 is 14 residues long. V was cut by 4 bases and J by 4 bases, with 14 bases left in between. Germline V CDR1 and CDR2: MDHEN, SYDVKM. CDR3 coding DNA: TGTGCCAGCAGTTCTCAGCCCCGGGAATACGAGCAGTACTTC. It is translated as CASSSQPREYEQYF.

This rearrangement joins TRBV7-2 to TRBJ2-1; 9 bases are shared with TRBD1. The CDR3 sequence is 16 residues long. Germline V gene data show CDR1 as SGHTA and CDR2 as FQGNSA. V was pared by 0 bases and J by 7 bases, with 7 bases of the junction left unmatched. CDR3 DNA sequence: TGTGCCAGCAGCTTAGCCCAGGGACAGGGCCGAAATGAGCAGTTCTTC. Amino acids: CASSLAQGQGRNEQFF. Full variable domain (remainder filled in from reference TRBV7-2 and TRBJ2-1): GAGVSQSPSNKVTEKGKDVELRCDPISGHTALYWYRQSLGQGLEFLIYFQGNSAPDKSGLPSDRFSAERTGGSVSTLTIQRTQQEDSAVYLCASSLAQGQGRNEQFFGPGTRLTVL.

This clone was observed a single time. The CDR3 DNA sequence: TGTGCCAGCAGTGAATGGGACAGGACCGAAGAGACCCAGTACTTC. It specifies CASSEWDRTEETQYF. The V and J genes are TRBV6-1 and TRBJ2-5; TRBD1 matches at 8 bases. With V trimmed by 2 bases and J by 3 bases, 5 bases remained unmatched. The germline V gene has CDR1 MNHNS and CDR2 SASEGT. The CDR3 loop spans 15 amino acids.

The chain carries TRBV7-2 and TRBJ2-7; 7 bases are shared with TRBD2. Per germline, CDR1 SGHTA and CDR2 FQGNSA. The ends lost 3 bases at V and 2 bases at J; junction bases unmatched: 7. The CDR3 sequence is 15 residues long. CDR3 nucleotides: TGTGCCAGCAGCTTCGGACTAGGGGCCCCCTACGAGCAGTACTTC. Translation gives CASSFGLGAPYEQYF.

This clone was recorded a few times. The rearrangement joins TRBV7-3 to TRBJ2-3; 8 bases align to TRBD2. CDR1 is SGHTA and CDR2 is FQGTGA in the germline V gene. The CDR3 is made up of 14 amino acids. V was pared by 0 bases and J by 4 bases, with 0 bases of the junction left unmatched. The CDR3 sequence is CASSLTGRADTQYF. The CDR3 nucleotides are TGTGCCAGCAGCTTAACCGGGAGGGCAGATACGCAGTATTTT.